What follows are 17 T cell receptor beta chains derived from one specimen sequenced in a study of T cells in Graves' hyperthyroidism and ophthalmopathy. From RNA transcripts, TCR beta CDR3 regions were amplified. A set of HTBI primers served as the primers for a first-round RT-PCR of the TCR CDR3. Each CDR3 protein is one row after TCRdb ran MiXCR on the multiplex PCR reads. The repertoire includes more than 550,000 distinct CDR3 sequences, roughly 17% of them detected once, and less than 20% sits in the top ten. The sample was blood. The receptors were sampled from a man aged 50 to 60 with Graves' hyperthyroidism.

This clonotype was seen ten or more times. The J gene is TRBJ1-1, the V gene TRBV27; unclear D gene. This CDR3 spans 15 amino acids. V lost 3 bases, J lost 0 bases, and 11 bases lay in between. Germline CDR1 is MNHEY and CDR2 is SMNVEV (reference sequence). In DNA form, the CDR3 reads TGTGCCAGCAGTTTGGAAGGGCGGATGAACACTGAAGCTTTCTTT. Translation: CASSLEGRMNTEAFF.

This rearrangement joins TRBV24-1 to TRBJ2-1, with 11 nucleotides matching TRBD1. With 4 bases clipped from V and 4 bases from J, the junction kept 2 bases outside the gene matches. The germline gives CDR1 KGHDR, CDR2 SFDVKD. The CDR3 length is 15 residues. CDR3 region: CATSEGQGVYNEQFF. CDR3 bases: TGTGCCACCAGTGAGGGACAGGGGGTGTACAATGAGCAGTTCTTC.

This clonotype was counted at least ten times. V is TRBV12-3 or TRBV12-4 and J is TRBJ2-1, with no clear D. The CDR3 spans 15 residues. V lost 6 bases and J lost 2, with 14 bases in between. DNA for the CDR3: TGTGCCAGCAGGCACCGGTTTTTACCCTACAATGAGCAGTTCTTC. Its protein is CASRHRFLPYNEQFF.

This clonotype was detected many times. This chain links TRBV12-3 or TRBV12-4 with TRBJ2-7; 8 bases are a match to TRBD2. The CDR3 is 16 amino acids. Trimming took 5 bases from V and 0 from J; bases not matched to a gene: 9. DNA for the CDR3: TGTGCCAGCAGTATGGGACTAGTCCAAGTCTCCTACGAGCAGTACTTC. Its translation: CASSMGLVQVSYEQYF.

There are a few counts of this clonotype. CDR3 loop: CSAYPSGRANGELFF. The CDR3 nucleotides read TGCAGTGCCTATCCCAGCGGGAGGGCCAACGGGGAGCTGTTTTTT. This chain connects TRBV20-1 to TRBJ2-2; 10 bases are shared with TRBD2. With 6 bases clipped from V and 7 bases from J, the junction kept 11 bases outside the gene matches. Germline CDR1 is DFQATT and CDR2 is SNEGSKA (reference sequence). The CDR3 sequence is 15 residues long.

This clonotype was detected many times. V gene TRBV2 combines with J gene TRBJ2-6; TRBD1 or TRBD2 may be the D gene (5 bases each). The germline gives CDR1 SNHLY, CDR2 FYNNEI. This CDR3 region has 19 residues. Trimming stripped 0 bases from V and 1 base from J, with 16 bases between. The chain's CDR3 is CASSEALLGVISGANVLTF. The CDR3, as DNA: TGTGCCAGCAGTGAAGCGCTACTGGGGGTTATATCTGGGGCCAACGTCCTGACTTTC.

This clonotype occurred many times. This sequence joins TRBV12-3 or TRBV12-4 and TRBJ2-7; 7 bases are a match to TRBD1. Trimming removed 6 bases from V and 1 base from J; junction bases left unmatched: 3. The CDR3 extends over 13 amino acids. CDR3 in DNA: TGTGCCAGCAGGCGGACAGGATCCTACGAGCAGTACTTC. It yields the protein CASRRTGSYEQYF.

This clonotype has ten or more counts. The chain joins TRBV20-1 to TRBJ1-5; D remains unclear. CDR3 length: 17 amino acids. V was shortened by 0 bases and J by 4 bases, with 19 bases between the two germline ends. Germline CDR1 and CDR2: DFQATT and SNEGSKA (reference sequence). The CDR3 here is CSARDTVAAGRNQPQHF. CDR3 nucleotide sequence: TGCAGTGCTAGAGACACGGTGGCAGCCGGGAGGAATCAGCCCCAGCATTTT.

V and J are TRBV20-1 and TRBJ2-7; perhaps TRBD2 as D (5 bases). Trimming cost V 2 bases and J 3 bases, with 20 bases left between them. This CDR3 spans 16 amino acids. Per the germline V gene, CDR1 is DFQATT and CDR2 is SNEGSKA (reference sequence). CDR3 protein: CSARRQDSHSFYEQYF. CDR3 bases: TGCAGTGCTAGAAGGCAGGACTCTCATTCATTCTACGAGCAGTACTTC.

This clonotype was recorded many times. The chain recombines TRBV27 with TRBJ2-3, with TRBD2 matching over 8 bases. The ends lost 3 bases at V and 4 bases at J; junction bases unmatched: 3. From germline, CDR1 is MNHEY and CDR2 SMNVEV (reference sequence). CDR3 size: 14 residues. The CDR3 DNA is TGTGCCAGCAGTTTCGGACTAGCCGCAGATACGCAGTATTTT. Translation gives CASSFGLAADTQYF.

This clonotype is a singleton in its sample. This chain uses TRBV2 with TRBJ1-5, with TRBD1 as a possible D gene (5 bases). Germline assignment: CDR1 SNHLY and CDR2 FYNNEI. There are 13 residues in the CDR3. V lost 7 bases to trimming and J lost 12 bases, with 19 bases between them. CDR3 in DNA: TGTGCCAGCAAGGGAGGGGCCAACTTGGTCCAGCATTTT. Translation gives CASKGGANLVQHF.

In this sample, this clonotype turned up many times. The chain joins TRBV2 to TRBJ2-1, with 11 bases matching TRBD2. CDR1 is SNHLY and CDR2 is FYNNEI in the germline V gene. The CDR3 extends over 17 amino acids. After removal of 6 bases from V and 1 base from J, the junction contained 8 bases not matched to a gene. CDR3 sequence (DNA): TGTGCCAGCAGGCTAGCGGGAGGACGCGCTTCCTACAATGAGCAGTTCTTC. Its protein product is CASRLAGGRASYNEQFF.

The V call is TRBV7-9, the J call TRBJ2-3; 8 bases map to TRBD1. With 3 bases clipped from V and 6 bases from J, the junction kept 8 bases outside the gene matches. Looked up from germline, CDR1 is SEHNR and CDR2 is FQNEAQ (reference sequence). There are 15 residues in the CDR3. CDR3: CASSLIRGPRDTQYF. For the CDR3, the DNA is TGTGCCAGCAGCTTGATCAGGGGGCCCAGGGATACGCAGTATTTT.

About this clonotype: A much bigger clone sits one base away, suggesting this may be a read error. The chain links TRBV7-9 to TRBJ1-5; TRBD1 might be the D (6 bases). CDR3 length: 15 amino acids. Germline CDR1 SEHNR, CDR2 FQNEAQ (reference sequence). The germline V and J ends were trimmed by 4 bases and 3 bases, with 13 bases remaining between them. CDR3 amino acids: CASSSEGGVNQPQHF. DNA of the CDR3: TGTGCCAGCAGCTCCGAGGGGGGGGTCAATCAGCCCCAGCATTTT.

This clonotype has a handful of counts. The V and J genes are TRBV19 and TRBJ2-3; TRBD1 matches at 8 bases. Germline values: CDR1 LNHDA, CDR2 SQIVND (reference sequence). The V and J ends lost 3 bases and 6 bases, in that order; junction bases with no gene match: 14. This CDR3 region has 17 residues. The chain's CDR3 is CASSIAGTGIGGDTQYF. The DNA for the CDR3 is TGTGCCAGTAGTATCGCAGGGACAGGAATAGGAGGGGATACGCAGTATTTT.

This chain uses TRBV27 with TRBJ1-6; unclear D gene. Germline V lookup: CDR1 MNHEY, CDR2 SMNVEV (reference sequence). The CDR3 loop spans 15 amino acids. With 1 base removed from V and 6 bases from J, the gap between germline ends came to 10 bases. The CDR3 spells CASSLLGPINSPLHF. The DNA of the CDR3 is TGTGCCAGCAGTTTATTAGGACCGATTAATTCACCCCTCCACTTT.

This clonotype showed up many times. This chain links TRBV10-3 with TRBJ1-1; D is possibly TRBD1 (6 bases). CDR1 is ENHRY, CDR2 SYGVKD, per germline. V shed 3 bases and J shed 2 bases, with 7 bases lying between them. This CDR3 region has 13 residues. CDR3 in amino acids: CAISDRGNTEAFF. The DNA for the CDR3 is TGTGCCATCAGTGACAGGGGAAACACTGAAGCTTTCTTT.